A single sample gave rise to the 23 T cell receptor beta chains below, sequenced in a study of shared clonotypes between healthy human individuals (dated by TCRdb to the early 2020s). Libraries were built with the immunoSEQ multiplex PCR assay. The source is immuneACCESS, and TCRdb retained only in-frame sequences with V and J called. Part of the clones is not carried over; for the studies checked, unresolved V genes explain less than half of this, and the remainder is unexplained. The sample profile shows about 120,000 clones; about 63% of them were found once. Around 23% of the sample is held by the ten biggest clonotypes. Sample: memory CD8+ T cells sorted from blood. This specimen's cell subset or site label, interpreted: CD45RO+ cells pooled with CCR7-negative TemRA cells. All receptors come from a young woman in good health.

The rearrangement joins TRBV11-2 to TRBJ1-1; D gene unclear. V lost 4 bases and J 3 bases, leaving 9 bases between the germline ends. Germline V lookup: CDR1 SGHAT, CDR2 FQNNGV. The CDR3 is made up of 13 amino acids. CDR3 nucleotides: TGTGCCAGCAGCTCAAACATCTACACTGAAGCTTTCTTT. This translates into CASSSNIYTEAFF.

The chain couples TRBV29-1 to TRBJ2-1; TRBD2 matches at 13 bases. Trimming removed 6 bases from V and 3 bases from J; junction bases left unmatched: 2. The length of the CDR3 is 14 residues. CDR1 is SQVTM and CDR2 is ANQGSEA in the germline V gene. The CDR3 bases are TGCAGCGTCAGACTAGCGGGAGGCTACAATGAGCAGTTCTTC. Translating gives CSVRLAGGYNEQFF.

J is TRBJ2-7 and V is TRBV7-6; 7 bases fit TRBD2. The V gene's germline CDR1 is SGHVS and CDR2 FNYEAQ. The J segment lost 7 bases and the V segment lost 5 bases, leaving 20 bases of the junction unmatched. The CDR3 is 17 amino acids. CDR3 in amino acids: CASSLNGGGYGLMEQYF. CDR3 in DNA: TGTGCCAGCAGCCTCAATGGGGGGGGATATGGCCTTATGGAGCAGTACTTC.

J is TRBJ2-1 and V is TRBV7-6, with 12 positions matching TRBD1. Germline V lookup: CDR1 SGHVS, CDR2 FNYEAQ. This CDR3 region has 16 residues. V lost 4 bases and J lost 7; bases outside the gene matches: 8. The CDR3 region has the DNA TGTGCCAGCAGCTCGAAACCGGGACAGGGGGCGAATGAGCAGTTCTTC. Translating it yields CASSSKPGQGANEQFF. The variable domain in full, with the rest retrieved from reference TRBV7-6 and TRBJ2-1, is GAGVSQSPRYKVTKRGQDVALRCDPISGHVSLYWYRQALGQGPEFLTYFNYEAQQDKSGLPNDRFSAERPEGSISTLTIQRTEQRDSAMYRCASSSKPGQGANEQFFGPGTRLTVL.

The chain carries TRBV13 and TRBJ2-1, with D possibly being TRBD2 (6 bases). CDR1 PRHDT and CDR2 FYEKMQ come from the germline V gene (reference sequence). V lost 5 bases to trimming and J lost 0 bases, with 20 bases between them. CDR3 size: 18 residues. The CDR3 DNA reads TGTGCCAGCAGCCCGACCTTTAGCGGTCCTAGCTCCTACAATGAGCAGTTCTTC. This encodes CASSPTFSGPSSYNEQFF.

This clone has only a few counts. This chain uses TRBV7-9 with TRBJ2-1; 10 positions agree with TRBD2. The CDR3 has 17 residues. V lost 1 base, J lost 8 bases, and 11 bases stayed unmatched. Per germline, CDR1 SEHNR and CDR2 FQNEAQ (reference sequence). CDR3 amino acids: CASSLGGLAGASYEQFF. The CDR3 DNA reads TGTGCCAGCAGCTTAGGAGGCCTAGCGGGAGCATCTTATGAGCAGTTCTTC.

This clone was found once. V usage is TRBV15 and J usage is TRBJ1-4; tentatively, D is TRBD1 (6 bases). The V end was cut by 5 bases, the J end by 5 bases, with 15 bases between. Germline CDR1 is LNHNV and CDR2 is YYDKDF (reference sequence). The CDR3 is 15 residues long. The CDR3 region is CATSDLGGPNEKLFF. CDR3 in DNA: TGTGCCACCAGCGACCTAGGGGGGCCAAATGAAAAACTGTTTTTT.

The CDR3: CASSPDAGLEQYF. DNA of the CDR3: TGTGCCAGCAGTCCAGACGCGGGTCTCGAGCAGTACTTC. This chain connects TRBV5-4 to TRBJ2-7; D is possibly TRBD2 (5 bases). This CDR3 is 13 amino acids long. Trimming removed 5 bases from V and 6 bases from J, with 15 bases in between. The germline CDR1 and CDR2 sequences are SGHNT and YYREEE (reference sequence).

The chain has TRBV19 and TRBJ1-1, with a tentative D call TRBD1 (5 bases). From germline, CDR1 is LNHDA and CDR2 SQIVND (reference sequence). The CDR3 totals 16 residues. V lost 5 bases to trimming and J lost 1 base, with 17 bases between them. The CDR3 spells CASSPRDGRWNTEAFF. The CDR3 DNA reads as TGTGCCAGTAGTCCCCGGGACGGTCGTTGGAACACTGAAGCTTTCTTT. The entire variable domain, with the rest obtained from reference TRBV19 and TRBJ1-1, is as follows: DGGITQSPKYLFRKEGQNVTLSCEQNLNHDAMYWYRQDPGQGLRLIYYSQIVNDFQKGDIAEGYSVSREKKESFPLTVTSAQKNPTAFYLCASSPRDGRWNTEAFFGQGTRLTVV.

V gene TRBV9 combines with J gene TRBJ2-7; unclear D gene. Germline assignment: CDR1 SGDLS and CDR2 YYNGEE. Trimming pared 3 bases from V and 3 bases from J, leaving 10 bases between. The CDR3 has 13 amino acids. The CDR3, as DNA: TGTGCCAGCAGCGCTTTGGGCAACTACGAGCAGTACTTC. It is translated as CASSALGNYEQYF.

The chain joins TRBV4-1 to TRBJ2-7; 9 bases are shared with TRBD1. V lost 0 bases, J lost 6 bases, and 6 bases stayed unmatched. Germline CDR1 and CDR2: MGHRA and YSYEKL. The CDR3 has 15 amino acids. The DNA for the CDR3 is TGCGCCAGCAGCCAAGACACCGGGACAGGGAGCGAGCAGTACTTC. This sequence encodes CASSQDTGTGSEQYF.

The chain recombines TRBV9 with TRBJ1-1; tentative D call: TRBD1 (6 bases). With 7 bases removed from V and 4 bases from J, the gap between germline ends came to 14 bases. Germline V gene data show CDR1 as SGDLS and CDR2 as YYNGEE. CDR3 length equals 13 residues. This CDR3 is CASSQGMSTEAFF. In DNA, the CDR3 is TGTGCCAGCTCACAGGGAATGAGCACTGAAGCTTTCTTT.

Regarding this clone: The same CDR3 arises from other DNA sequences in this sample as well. As DNA, the CDR3 is TGTGCCAGCAGCGTAGGCGGCGGGTCGGGGGAGCAGTTCTTC. This codes for CASSVGGGSGEQFF. The chain recombines TRBV9 with TRBJ2-1; D is possibly TRBD2 (5 bases). The V and J ends lost 0 bases and 10 bases respectively, with 14 bases between them. The CDR3 covers 14 residues. Germline V gene data show CDR1 as SGDLS and CDR2 as YYNGEE.

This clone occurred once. This CDR3 is CSAQGAAPEQYF. DNA for the CDR3: TGCAGCGCCCAAGGGGCGGCGCCCGAGCAGTACTTC. This rearrangement joins TRBV29-1 to TRBJ2-7, with a tentative D call TRBD1 (5 bases). Trimming cost V 7 bases and J 6 bases, with 16 bases left between them. This CDR3 comprises 12 residues. Germline loops: CDR1 SQVTM, CDR2 ANQGSEA.

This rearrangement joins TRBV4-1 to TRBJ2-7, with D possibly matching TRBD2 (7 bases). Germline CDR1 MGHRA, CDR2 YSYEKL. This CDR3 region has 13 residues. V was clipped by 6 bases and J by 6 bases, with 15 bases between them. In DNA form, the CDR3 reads TGCGCCAGCAGAGGGGGAGGGGGGAGCGAGCAGTACTTC. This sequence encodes CASRGGGGSEQYF.

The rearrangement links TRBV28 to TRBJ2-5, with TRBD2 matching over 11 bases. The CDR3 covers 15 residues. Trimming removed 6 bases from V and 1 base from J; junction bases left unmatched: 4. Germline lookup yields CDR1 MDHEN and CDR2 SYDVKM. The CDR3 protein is CASRRTSGFQETQYF. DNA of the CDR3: TGTGCCAGCAGAAGGACTAGCGGGTTCCAAGAGACCCAGTACTTC.

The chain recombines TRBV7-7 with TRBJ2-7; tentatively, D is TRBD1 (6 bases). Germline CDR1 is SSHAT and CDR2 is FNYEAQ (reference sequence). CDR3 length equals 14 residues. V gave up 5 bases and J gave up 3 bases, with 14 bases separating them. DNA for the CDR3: TGTGCCAGCAGCCCCCGGGACAAGATCTACGAGCAGTACTTC. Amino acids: CASSPRDKIYEQYF.

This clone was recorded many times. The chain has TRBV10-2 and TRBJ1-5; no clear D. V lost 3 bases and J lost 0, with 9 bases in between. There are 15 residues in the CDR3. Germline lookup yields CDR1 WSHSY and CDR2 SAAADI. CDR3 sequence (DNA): TGCGCCAGCAGTGAAGAGGGAGTTAGCAATCAGCCCCAGCATTTT. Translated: CASSEEGVSNQPQHF.

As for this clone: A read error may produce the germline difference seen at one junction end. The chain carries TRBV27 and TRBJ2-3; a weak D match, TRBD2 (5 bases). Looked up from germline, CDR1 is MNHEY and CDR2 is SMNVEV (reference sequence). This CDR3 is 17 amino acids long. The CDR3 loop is CATSPINSDTGTDTQYF. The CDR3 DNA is TGTGCCACCAGTCCTATTAATAGCGACACCGGCACAGATACGCAGTATTTT.

CDR3 sequence (DNA): TGTGCCAGCTCTCACTCTAGGCGGGAGGGCTACGAGCAGTACTTC. It codes for CASSHSRREGYEQYF. This chain links TRBV18 with TRBJ2-7; TRBD2 matches 9 bases. Germline V CDR1 and CDR2: KGHSH, LQKENI. The CDR3 is 15 residues long. V lost 6 bases and J lost 3; bases outside the gene matches: 9.

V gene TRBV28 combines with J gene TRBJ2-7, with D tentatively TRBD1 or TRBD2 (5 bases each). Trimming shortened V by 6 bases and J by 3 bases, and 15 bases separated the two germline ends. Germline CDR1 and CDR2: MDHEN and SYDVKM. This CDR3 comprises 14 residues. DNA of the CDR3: TGTGCCAGCAGCTACCGTGGGACGGTCTACGAGCAGTACTTC. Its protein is CASSYRGTVYEQYF.

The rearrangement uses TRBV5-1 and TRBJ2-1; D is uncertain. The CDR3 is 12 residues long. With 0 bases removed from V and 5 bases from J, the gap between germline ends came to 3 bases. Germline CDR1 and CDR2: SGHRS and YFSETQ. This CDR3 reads CASSLGNNEQFF. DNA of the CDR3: TGCGCCAGCAGCTTGGGAAACAATGAGCAGTTCTTC.

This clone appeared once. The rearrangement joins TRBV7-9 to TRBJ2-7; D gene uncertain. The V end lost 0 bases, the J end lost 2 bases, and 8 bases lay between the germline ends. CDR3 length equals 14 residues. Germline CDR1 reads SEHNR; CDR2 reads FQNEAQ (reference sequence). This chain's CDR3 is CASSLAPKTYEQYF. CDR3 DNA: TGTGCCAGCAGCTTAGCCCCGAAGACCTACGAGCAGTACTTC.